Following are 17 T cell receptor beta chains from one sample sequenced in a study of human T cells and chemical hapten exposure (dated by TCRdb to 2020 to 2022). This specimen's time point label, per the study, means: patch test 1, 2 weeks after DPC sensitization. Reading the label with the study, this specimen's treatment or condition is: therapeutic diphenylcyclopropenone sensitization with weekly scalp DPC. The library was generated by RACE. TCRdb records NextSeq 500 as the sequencer. TCRdb reanalyzed the raw reads on its own, using fastp at Q25 for trimming and MiXCR for clone calling, and kept in-frame beta chains. All rows with the same CDR3 protein become a single entry with the most common DNA and genes. In all, the sample holds tens of thousands of distinct CDR3 sequences, and roughly 7.1% of those were seen once. The top ten clones comprise under 2% of the sample. This specimen was whole blood, taken in connection with sensitization to the hapten diphenylcyclopropenone (DPC). The receptors were gathered from a woman aged 30 to 39 with alopecia areata. Some clones in this sample may be carry-over from other donors' samples.

The rearrangement links TRBV12-3 or TRBV12-4 to TRBJ1-4; TRBD1 might be the D (5 bases). CDR3 length equals 15 residues. V gave up 1 base and J gave up 7 bases, with 13 bases separating them. In DNA form, the CDR3 reads TGTGCCAGCAGTTTAGGGGGGTTTGCCAGTGAAAAACTGTTTTTT. It codes for CASSLGGFASEKLFF.

This clonotype was recorded at least ten times. The chain links TRBV7-6 to TRBJ2-3; 11 bases map to TRBD2. Germline CDR1 and CDR2: SGHVS and FNYEAQ. CDR3 length equals 15 residues. Trimming removed 2 bases from V and 3 bases from J; junction bases left unmatched: 1. As DNA, the CDR3 is TGTGCCAGCAGCTTACTAGCGGGGGGAACAGATACGCAGTATTTT. Protein product: CASSLLAGGTDTQYF.

This chain joins TRBV7-9 and TRBJ2-1, with TRBD2 matching over 7 bases. The CDR3 covers 15 residues. CDR1 SEHNR and CDR2 FQNEAQ come from the germline V gene (reference sequence). V trimming: 1 base; J trimming: 7 bases; junction bases outside the gene matches: 7. The CDR3 loop reads CASSLGLAVLNEQFF. CDR3 coding DNA: TGTGCCAGCAGCTTAGGTCTAGCGGTCCTAAATGAGCAGTTCTTC.

There are many counts of this clonotype. The rearrangement joins TRBV6-5 to TRBJ2-7; TRBD1 matches 10 bases. With V trimmed by 4 bases and J by 2 bases, 8 bases remained unmatched. CDR1 and CDR2 from the germline V gene are MNHEY and SVGAGI. The CDR3 spans 16 residues. The DNA of the CDR3 is TGTGCCAGCAGTTCCCCAGCGGACAGGGGGGCCTACGAGCAGTACTTC. It translates to CASSSPADRGAYEQYF.

The chain has TRBV20-1 and TRBJ2-3; D is uncertain. The germline CDR1 and CDR2 sequences are DFQATT and SNEGSKA (reference sequence). With 0 bases removed from V and 3 bases from J, the gap between germline ends came to 16 bases. This CDR3 has 16 residues. CDR3 DNA: TGCAGTGCTAGAGATCGTTCCGAGGTTCGGACAGATACGCAGTATTTT. Its protein is CSARDRSEVRTDTQYF.

This clonotype was seen at least ten times. The gene calls are TRBV30 and TRBJ2-3; perhaps TRBD1 as D (6 bases). The V gene lost 1 base and the J gene lost 3 bases, with 8 bases spanning the gap. CDR1 is GTSNPN, CDR2 SVGIG, per germline (reference sequence). CDR3 length: 13 residues. In DNA, the CDR3 is TGTGCCTGGAGTGAGCAGGGGACAGATACGCAGTATTTT. Translation gives CAWSEQGTDTQYF.

The V and J genes are TRBV5-1 and TRBJ1-5, with D unclear. V lost 1 base to trimming and J lost 7 bases, with 12 bases between them. The germline gives CDR1 SGHRS, CDR2 YFSETQ. This CDR3 is 14 amino acids long. The CDR3 sequence is CASSLYEGSQPQHF. The CDR3 DNA reads TGCGCCAGCAGCTTGTATGAGGGTAGCCAGCCCCAGCATTTT.

This clonotype showed up just a few times. The rearrangement uses TRBV7-6 and TRBJ1-1, with D hard to call. The germline V and J ends were trimmed by 1 base and 1 base, with 7 bases remaining between them. This CDR3 contains 14 residues. CDR1 is SGHVS and CDR2 is FNYEAQ in the germline V gene. The CDR3 bases are TGTGCCAGCAGCTTAGGGAGGAAGAACACTGAAGCTTTCTTT. Amino acid sequence: CASSLGRKNTEAFF.

V is TRBV29-1 and J is TRBJ1-4, with D unresolved. Germline CDR1 and CDR2: SQVTM and ANQGSEA. V lost 6 bases and J lost 6, with 17 bases in between. This CDR3 is 14 amino acids long. The CDR3 loop is CSVSDFRSDEKLFF. CDR3 sequence (DNA): TGCAGCGTGTCGGACTTCCGGAGCGATGAAAAACTGTTTTTT.

This clonotype came up many times. This chain joins TRBV29-1 and TRBJ1-2, with a possible D match to TRBD1 (6 bases). The CDR3 has 13 residues. V lost 7 bases and J lost 2, with 14 bases in between. Germline V lookup: CDR1 SQVTM, CDR2 ANQGSEA. This CDR3 reads CSAWGRGNYGYTF. The CDR3 region has the DNA TGCAGCGCCTGGGGGCGGGGGAACTATGGCTACACCTTC.

This clonotype was picked up a small number of times. The V and J genes are TRBV20-1 and TRBJ1-2; D unclear. Germline-derived CDR1 and CDR2 are DFQATT and SNEGSKA (reference sequence). The V end was cut by 3 bases, the J end by 4 bases, with 12 bases between. The CDR3 sequence is 13 residues long. This CDR3 reads CSARADIPYGYTF. The CDR3 DNA is TGCAGTGCTAGGGCCGACATTCCCTATGGCTACACCTTC.

This clonotype was picked up a small number of times. This sequence joins TRBV10-3 and TRBJ2-3; 10 bases match TRBD2. The V gene's germline CDR1 is ENHRY and CDR2 SYGVKD. With V trimmed by 3 bases and J by 2 bases, 5 bases remained unmatched. This CDR3 has 16 residues. The CDR3 sequence: CAISDTSGDVTDTQYF. CDR3 nucleotides: TGTGCCATCAGTGACACTAGCGGGGACGTCACAGATACGCAGTATTTT.

V gene TRBV10-3 combines with J gene TRBJ1-1; no clear D gene. Germline V CDR1 and CDR2: ENHRY, SYGVKD. With 6 bases removed from V and 4 bases from J, the gap between germline ends came to 9 bases. CDR3 size: 12 residues. CDR3: CAISPGGTEAFF. Here the CDR3 DNA reads TGTGCCATCAGCCCAGGTGGCACTGAAGCTTTCTTT.

Many counts were recorded for this clonotype. The chain links TRBV29-1 to TRBJ1-5, with TRBD1 identical over 7 bases. J gave up 2 bases and V 6 bases, and 4 bases lay outside the gene matches. The CDR3 consists of 13 residues. Germline loops: CDR1 SQVTM, CDR2 ANQGSEA. CDR3 nucleotide sequence: TGCAGCGTCCGTACAGGGGGCAATCAGCCCCAGCATTTT. This sequence encodes CSVRTGGNQPQHF.

The V and J genes are TRBV7-2 and TRBJ1-2; D not certain. Looked up from germline, CDR1 is SGHTA and CDR2 is FQGNSA. This CDR3 has 15 residues. The V and J ends lost 2 bases and 8 bases respectively, with 18 bases between them. CDR3: CASSLNWAGLGGYTF. The CDR3 coding sequence is TGTGCCAGCAGCTTAAATTGGGCAGGACTAGGCGGCTACACCTTC.

This clonotype has just a few counts. V and J are TRBV3-1 and TRBJ2-5; D is undetermined. The CDR3 is made up of 13 amino acids. CDR1 is LGHDT, CDR2 YNNKEL, per germline (reference sequence). V was cut by 1 base and J by 1 base, with 4 bases left in between. CDR3 nucleotide sequence: TGTGCCAGCAGCCAAGGATCCCAAGAGACCCAGTACTTC. This encodes CASSQGSQETQYF.

This clonotype was recorded only once. This sequence joins TRBV6-2 or TRBV6-3 and TRBJ2-3; possible D gene TRBD2, 6 bases. Trimming removed 10 bases at V and 0 bases at J, with 17 bases between. The CDR3 covers 15 residues. Germline V gene data show CDR1 as MNHEY and CDR2 as SVGEGT. The CDR3: CANSWPGGSTDTQYF. CDR3 nucleotides: TGTGCCAACAGCTGGCCCGGGGGAAGCACAGATACGCAGTATTTT.